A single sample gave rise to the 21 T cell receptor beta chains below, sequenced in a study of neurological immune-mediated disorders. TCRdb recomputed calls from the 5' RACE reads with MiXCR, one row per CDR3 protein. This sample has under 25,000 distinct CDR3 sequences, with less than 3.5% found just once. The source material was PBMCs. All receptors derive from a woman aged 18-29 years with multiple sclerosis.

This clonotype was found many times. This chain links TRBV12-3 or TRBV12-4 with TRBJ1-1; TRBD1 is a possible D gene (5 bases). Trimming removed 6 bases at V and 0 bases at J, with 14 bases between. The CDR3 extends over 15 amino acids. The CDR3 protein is CASRSSGTVNTEAFF. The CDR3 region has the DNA TGTGCCAGCAGATCATCCGGGACTGTGAACACTGAAGCTTTCTTT.

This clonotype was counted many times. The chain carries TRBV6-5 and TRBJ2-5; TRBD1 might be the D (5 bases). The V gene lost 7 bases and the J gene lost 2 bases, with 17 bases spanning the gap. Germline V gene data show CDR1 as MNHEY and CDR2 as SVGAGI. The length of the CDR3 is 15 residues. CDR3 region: CASTFRQGTQETQYF. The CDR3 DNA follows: TGTGCCAGCACTTTTAGGCAGGGAACTCAAGAGACCCAGTACTTC.

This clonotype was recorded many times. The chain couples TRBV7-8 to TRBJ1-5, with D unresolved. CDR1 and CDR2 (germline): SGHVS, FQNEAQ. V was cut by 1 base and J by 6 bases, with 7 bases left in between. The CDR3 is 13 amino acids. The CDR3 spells CASSLESLQPQHF. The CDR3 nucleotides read TGTGCCAGCAGCTTAGAGAGTCTTCAGCCCCAGCATTTT.

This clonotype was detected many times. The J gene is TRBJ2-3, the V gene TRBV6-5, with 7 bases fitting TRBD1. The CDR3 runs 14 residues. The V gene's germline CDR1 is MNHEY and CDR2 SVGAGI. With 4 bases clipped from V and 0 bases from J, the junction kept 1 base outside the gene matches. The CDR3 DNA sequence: TGTGCCAGCAGTTGGGACAGAAGCACAGATACGCAGTATTTT. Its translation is CASSWDRSTDTQYF.

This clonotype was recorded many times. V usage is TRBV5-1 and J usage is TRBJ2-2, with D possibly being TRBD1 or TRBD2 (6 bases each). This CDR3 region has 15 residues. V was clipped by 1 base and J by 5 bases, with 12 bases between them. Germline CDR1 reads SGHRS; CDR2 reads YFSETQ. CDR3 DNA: TGCGCCAGCAGCTTGATTGGCGGGACAACCGGGGAGCTGTTTTTT. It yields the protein CASSLIGGTTGELFF. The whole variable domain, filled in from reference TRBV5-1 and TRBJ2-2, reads KAGVTQTPRYLIKTRGQQVTLSCSPISGHRSVSWYQQTPGQGLQFLFEYFSETQRNKGNFPGRFSGRQFSNSRSEMNVSTLELGDSALYLCASSLIGGTTGELFFGEGSRLTVL.

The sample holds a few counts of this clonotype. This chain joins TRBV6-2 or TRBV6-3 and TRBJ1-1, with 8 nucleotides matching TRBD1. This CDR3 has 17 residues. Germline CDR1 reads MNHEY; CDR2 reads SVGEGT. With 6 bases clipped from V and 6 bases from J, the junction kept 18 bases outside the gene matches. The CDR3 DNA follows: TGTGCCAGCAGCCCCCAGGGGGCGCGCAGCAGAAGCCCTGAAGCTTTCTTT. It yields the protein CASSPQGARSRSPEAFF.

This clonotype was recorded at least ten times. In DNA, the CDR3 is TGTGCCAGCAGCCAAATAATGGGGGGGACAGATACGCAGTATTTT. It encodes CASSQIMGGTDTQYF. V and J are TRBV7-8 and TRBJ2-3, with 7 bases aligning to TRBD2. CDR3 length equals 15 residues. V shed 5 bases, J shed 3 bases, and the junction held 8 bases outside the gene matches. CDR1 SGHVS and CDR2 FQNEAQ come from the germline V gene.

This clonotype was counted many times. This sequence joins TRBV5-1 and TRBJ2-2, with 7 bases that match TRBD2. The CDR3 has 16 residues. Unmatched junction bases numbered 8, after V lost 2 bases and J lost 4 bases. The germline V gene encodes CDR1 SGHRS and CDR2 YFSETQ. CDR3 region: CASSFQGGSVTGELFF. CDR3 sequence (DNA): TGCGCCAGCAGCTTTCAGGGAGGGTCGGTCACCGGGGAGCTGTTTTTT.

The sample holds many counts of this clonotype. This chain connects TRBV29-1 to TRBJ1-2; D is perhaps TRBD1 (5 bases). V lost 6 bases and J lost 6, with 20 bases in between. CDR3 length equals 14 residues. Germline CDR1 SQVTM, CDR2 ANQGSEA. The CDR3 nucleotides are TGCAGCGTGTCAGGGACTCAGGGAGGGGATGGCTACACCTTC. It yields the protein CSVSGTQGGDGYTF. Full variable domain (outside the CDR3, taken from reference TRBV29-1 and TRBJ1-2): SAVISQKPSRDICQRGTSLTIQCQVDSQVTMMFWYRQQPGQSLTLIATANQGSEATYESGFVIDKFPISRPNLTFSTLTVSNMSPEDSSIYLCSVSGTQGGDGYTFGSGTRLTVV.

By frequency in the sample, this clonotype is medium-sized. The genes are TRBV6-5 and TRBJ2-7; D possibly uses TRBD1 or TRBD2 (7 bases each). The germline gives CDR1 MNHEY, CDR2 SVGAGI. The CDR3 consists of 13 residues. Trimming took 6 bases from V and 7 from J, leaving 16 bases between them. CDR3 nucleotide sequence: TGTGCCAGCAGACCCACAGGGGAGGGAGAGCAGTACGTC. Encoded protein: CASRPTGEGEQYV.

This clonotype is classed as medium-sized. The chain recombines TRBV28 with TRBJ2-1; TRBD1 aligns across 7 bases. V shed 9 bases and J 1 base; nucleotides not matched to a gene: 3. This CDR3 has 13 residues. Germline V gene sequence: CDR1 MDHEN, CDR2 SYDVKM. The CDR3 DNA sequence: TGTGCCAGTCACAGGGGTTCCTACAATGAGCAGTTCTTC. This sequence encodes CASHRGSYNEQFF.

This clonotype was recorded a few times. The DNA of the CDR3 is TGTGCCAGCAGCTTAGCGCAGGGGAGCTCCTACAATGAGCAGTTCTTC. This sequence encodes CASSLAQGSSYNEQFF. The chain has TRBV7-6 and TRBJ2-1, with D possibly being TRBD1 (6 bases). Trimming took 0 bases from V and 0 from J, leaving 9 bases between them. The CDR3 has 16 residues. Germline-derived CDR1 and CDR2 are SGHVS and FNYEAQ.

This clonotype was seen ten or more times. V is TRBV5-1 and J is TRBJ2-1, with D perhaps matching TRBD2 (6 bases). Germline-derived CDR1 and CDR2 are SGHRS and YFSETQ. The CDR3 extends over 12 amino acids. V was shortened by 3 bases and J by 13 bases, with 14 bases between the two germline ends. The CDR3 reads CASSSIAEDQFF. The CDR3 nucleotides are TGCGCCAGCAGCTCGATAGCGGAGGATCAGTTCTTC. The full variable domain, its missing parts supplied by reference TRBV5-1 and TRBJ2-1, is KAGVTQTPRYLIKTRGQQVTLSCSPISGHRSVSWYQQTPGQGLQFLFEYFSETQRNKGNFPGRFSGRQFSNSRSEMNVSTLELGDSALYLCASSSIAEDQFFGPGTRLTVL.

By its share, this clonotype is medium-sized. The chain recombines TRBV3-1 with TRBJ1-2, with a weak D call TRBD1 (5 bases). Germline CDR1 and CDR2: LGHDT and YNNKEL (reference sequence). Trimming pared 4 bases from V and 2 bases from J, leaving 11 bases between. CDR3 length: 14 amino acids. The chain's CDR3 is CASSPGHSNYGYTF. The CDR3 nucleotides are TGTGCCAGCAGCCCAGGACACTCGAACTATGGCTACACCTTC. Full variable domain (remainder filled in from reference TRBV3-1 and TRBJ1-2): DTAVSQTPKYLVTQMGNDKSIKCEQNLGHDTMYWYKQDSKKFLKIMFSYNNKELIINETVPNRFSPKSPDKAHLNLHINSLELGDSAVYFCASSPGHSNYGYTFGSGTRLTVV.

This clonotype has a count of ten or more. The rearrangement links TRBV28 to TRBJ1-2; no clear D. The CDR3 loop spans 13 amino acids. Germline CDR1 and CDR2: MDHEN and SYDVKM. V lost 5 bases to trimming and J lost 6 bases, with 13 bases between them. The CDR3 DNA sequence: TGTGCCAGCAGTCCGGGGAATGTGCATGGCTACACCTTC. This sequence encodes CASSPGNVHGYTF.

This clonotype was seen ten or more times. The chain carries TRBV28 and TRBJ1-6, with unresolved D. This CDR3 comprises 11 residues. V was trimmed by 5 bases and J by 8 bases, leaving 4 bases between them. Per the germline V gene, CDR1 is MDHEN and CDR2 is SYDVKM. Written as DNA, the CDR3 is TGTGCCAGCAGTGTCGATTCACCCCTCCACTTT. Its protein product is CASSVDSPLHF. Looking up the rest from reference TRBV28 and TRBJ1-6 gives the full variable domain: DVKVTQSSRYLVKRTGEKVFLECVQDMDHENMFWYRQDPGLGLRLIYFSYDVKMKEKGDIPEGYSVSREKKERFSLILESASTNQTSMYLCASSVDSPLHFGNGTRLTVT.

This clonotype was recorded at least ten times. This CDR3 is CASRKTSRPSDTQYF. CDR3 sequence (DNA): TGTGCCAGCAGGAAGACTAGCAGGCCCTCAGATACGCAGTATTTT. This rearrangement joins TRBV6-2 or TRBV6-3 to TRBJ2-3, with 7 bases aligning to TRBD2. Germline CDR1 and CDR2: MNHEY and SVGEGT. The CDR3 consists of 15 residues. V dropped 6 bases and J dropped 4; count of bases not matched to a gene: 10.

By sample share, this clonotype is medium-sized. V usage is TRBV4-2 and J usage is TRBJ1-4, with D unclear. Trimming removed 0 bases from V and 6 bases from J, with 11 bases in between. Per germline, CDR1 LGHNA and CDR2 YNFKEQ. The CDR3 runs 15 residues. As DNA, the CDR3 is TGTGCCAGCAGCCAAGAGAGGCGGCGAGATGAAAAACTGTTTTTT. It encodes CASSQERRRDEKLFF.

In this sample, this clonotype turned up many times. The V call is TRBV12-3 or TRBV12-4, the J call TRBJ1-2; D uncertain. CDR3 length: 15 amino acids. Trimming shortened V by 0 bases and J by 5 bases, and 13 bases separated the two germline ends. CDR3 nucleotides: TGTGCCAGCAGTTTAGCGGCCCGGGTCGGATATGGCTACACCTTC. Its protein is CASSLAARVGYGYTF.

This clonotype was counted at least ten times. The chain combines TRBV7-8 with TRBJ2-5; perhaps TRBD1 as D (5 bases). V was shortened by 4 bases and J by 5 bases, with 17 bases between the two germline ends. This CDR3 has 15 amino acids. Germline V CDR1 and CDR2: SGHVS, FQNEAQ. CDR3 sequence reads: CASSSFLGPGETQYF. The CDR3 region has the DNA TGTGCCAGCAGCTCGTTCCTGGGGCCCGGGGAGACCCAGTACTTC.

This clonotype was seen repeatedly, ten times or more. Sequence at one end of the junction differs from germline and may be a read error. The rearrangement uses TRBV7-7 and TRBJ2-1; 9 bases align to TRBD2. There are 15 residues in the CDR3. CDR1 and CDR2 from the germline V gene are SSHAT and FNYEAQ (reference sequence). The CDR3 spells CASSLALAGYNEQFF. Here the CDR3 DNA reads TGTGCTAGCAGCTTAGCCCTAGCGGGGTACAATGAGCAGTTCTTC.